The TCR beta chain described here comes from a study of blood T cell repertoires in COVID-19. Germline CDR1 is MNHEY and CDR2 is SMNVEV (reference sequence). This CDR3 is built from 15 residues. The ends were cut back, 1 base at V and 0 bases at J, with 10 bases in the middle. Measured with immunoSEQ multiplex PCR; TCRdb has only the in-frame clones, and not every one. The sample has approximately 300,000 clones, around nine tenths seen once; the top ten hold approximately 2.4%. The chain is built from TRBV27 and TRBJ2-7; D is unresolved. Input material: PBMCs or T cells enriched from blood (not recorded which). This TCR was recovered from a woman between 18 and 29 years old who had recovered from COVID-19. CDR3 bases: TGTGCCAGCAGTTTATTCGCTCCTAGCTCCTACGAGCAGTACTTC. Translating gives CASSLFAPSSYEQYF.